Given below is one T cell receptor beta chain in context. This clone was seen only a few times. Its antigen is currently not known. No qualities accompany the bases; no much larger clone lies one base away. The data were obtained in a study of CD8+ T cells in alopecia areata listed by TCRdb under 2018. About the study as a whole: The treated patients took part in an open-label pilot trial in which moderate-to-severe alopecia areata was treated with oral tofacitinib at 5 to 10 mg twice daily. TCRbeta CDR3 regions were amplified by immunoSEQ multiplex PCR using 35 Vbeta forward and 13 Jbeta reverse primers. Scalp tissue and sorted CD4+ and CD8+ peripheral blood T cells from patchy and totalis/universalis alopecia areata patients and from healthy controls were covered by human TCRbeta sequencing. Scalp clonality was compared among normal scalp (n=4), patchy alopecia areata scalp (n=8), and alopecia totalis/universalis scalp (n=8). RNA was extracted with the PAXgene miRNA kit for fixed scalp, the miRNeasy kit for PBMCs, and the RNeasy kit for mouse skin. The study used high-throughput TCRbeta sequencing to examine T cell clonal expansion in alopecia areata, in both the C3H/HeJ mouse model and human patients. Biopsies were taken from tofacitinib-treated patients at baseline and again at 4 and 24 weeks into treatment, and several of those patients also had a later scalp biopsy. Tofacitinib was given for 6 to 18 months, followed by 6 months of follow-up off drug to assess delayed response and recurrence. Disease severity in treated patients was measured with the SALT score, which quantifies the percentage of affected scalp surface area. Overall study outcomes, separate from this receptor: Compared with normal scalp, lesional scalp, particularly in alopecia totalis/universalis, had higher clonality and more expanded CD8+ clones, which suggests antigenic drive. TCR sequences shared between patients were less clear than in mice, possibly partly because of HLA diversity in the patient population. During tofacitinib treatment, many expanded lesional clones stuck around in both scalp and blood, and this persistence may partly explain why relapse happens after treatment is stopped. Because the treated cohort was small and had only one nonresponder, larger studies are needed to examine links between baseline CD8+ expansion and response. Resident alphabeta T cells in normal human skin are also sequenced, complicating scalp TCR repertoire analysis, unlike mouse skin dominated by gammadelta T cells. Tofacitinib significantly lowered scalp clonality and the number of expanded CD8+ clones among the top 100 scalp clones.

Reading the label with the study, this specimen's time point is: roughly 24 weeks on oral tofacitinib. What this sample's treatment or condition label stands for: oral pan-JAK inhibitor, 5-10 mg twice daily. Peripheral blood and lesional scalp punch biopsies were obtained from patients with alopecia areata. After PBMCs were isolated by density centrifugation and stained for CD3, CD4 and CD8, a FACSAria was used to sort CD4+ and CD8+ T cells. The library was obtained by the immunoSEQ multiplex PCR assay. To provide template for TCR sequencing, every sample had RNA extracted and reverse transcribed into cDNA. SuperScript III was used for first-strand cDNA synthesis, primed with a 2:1 mix of oligo-dT and random hexamers. Amplification bias was assessed with a synthetic immune receptor repertoire, and residual bias was removed computationally. The original pipeline was this. After raw reads were preprocessed to remove errors, the CDR3 was defined following IMGT conventions as running from the conserved cysteine to phenylalanine. Clonality was calculated as 1 minus Shannon entropy normalized by log2 of the number of productive unique TCRs. Scalp TCRbeta sequences were cross-referenced with sorted blood CD4 and CD8 repertoires so that the CD4 or CD8 identity of scalp clones could be inferred. TCRdb carries this immuneACCESS record with in-frame sequences only. Its versions omit some clonotypes, under half of them owing to an unresolved V gene in the studies checked, with the rest unexplained. That table supplies the V and J calls and clone size; D and trimming were determined from the DNA. In this sample the table shows 270,000 or so clones, roughly 50% of which occur a single time. The ten biggest clones cover 1.8% of the sample.

Its CDR3 holds 13 amino acids, cysteine through phenylalanine. Kept here is only the CDR3 DNA, which spans 39 bases and is read in frame from base 1. V was cut back by 2 bases and J by 6 bases, leaving a gap of 10 bases between them. The CDR1 and CDR2 encoded by the germline V gene are MGHRA and YSYEKL. The chain employs TRBV4-1 and TRBJ1-1, with a tentative D gene TRBD1 over 5 matching bases. The specimen was CD4+ T cells sorted from blood, collected at week 24, from a patient treated with tofacitinib. This TCR derives from a human donor with alopecia areata. Here is the DNA: TGCGCCAGCAGCCAATTGGGGGGACCTGAAGCTTTCTTT. Translation gives CASSQLGGPEAFF.